Given below is one TCR beta chain in context. CD8 cells regarded as naive lacked CD45RO, were positively chosen for CCR7, and omitted terminally differentiated effector memory CD45RA+ cells. Libraries were prepared by immunoSEQ multiplex PCR; TCRdb keeps only in-frame clonotypes and omits some of them. The profile shows some 2.1 million clones, 80% to 95% of them singletons. This record belongs to a study of shared clonotypes between healthy human individuals. Per germline, CDR1 SGHTA and CDR2 FQGTGA. The CDR3 contains 8 residues. V was clipped by 6 bases and J by 11 bases, with 3 bases between them. The specimen was naive CD8+ T cells from PBMCs. The clonotype originates from a man between 18 and 35 years old in good health. Some clones in this sample may be carry-over from other donors' samples. The V gene is TRBV7-3, the J gene TRBJ2-3; D gene uncertain. Here the CDR3 DNA reads TGTGCCAGCAGGGGGCAGTATTTT. This translates into CASRGQYF. The variable domain in full, completed from reference TRBV7-3 and TRBJ2-3, reads GAGVSQTPSNKVTEKGKYVELRCDPISGHTALYWYRQSLGQGPEFLIYFQGTGAADDSGLPNDRFFAVRPEGSVSTLKIQRTERGDSAVYLCASRGQYFGPGTRLTVL.